This T cell receptor (beta chain) comes out of a study of cytomegalovirus exposure and HLA in healthy donors. PCR employed 60 Vbeta and 13 Jbeta primers. Assay used: immunoSEQ multiplex PCR; TCRdb lists only in-frame clones, some missing. The sample has about 82,000 clones; just over 70% are singletons. This clone was counted between two and nine times. This CDR3 region has 18 residues. J lost 5 bases, V lost 4 bases, and 13 bases had no gene match. Germline CDR1 MNHEY, CDR2 SMNVEV (reference sequence). Material: PBMCs. The TCR comes from a man aged 55 to 69 in good health and CMV-seronegative. The chain recombines TRBV27 with TRBJ2-5; 13 bases align to TRBD2. CDR3 DNA sequence: TGTGCCAGCAGTTCCCAGTTACTAGCGGGGGGGCGTGGGGAGACCCAGTACTTC. Translated: CASSSQLLAGGRGETQYF.